A selection of T cell receptor beta chains follows, all from one sample in a study of cytomegalovirus exposure and HLA in healthy donors. This table comes from immunoSEQ multiplex PCR, and its TCRdb copy is limited to in-frame clones, with some not included. This table holds 200,000 to 250,000 clones, more than 75% found once. Sequencing was performed on PBMCs. The receptors here all came from a human donor in good health. The conserved cysteine and the conserved F or W are not part of the CDR3 here.

TRBV7-7,ASRPAGGPVGETQY
TRBV5-1,ASSSLYRGPNTEAF
TRBV29-1,SVAFLVRSGRGPDTQY
TRBV7-8,ASSPGGSGANVLT
TRBV7-6,ACRGLLGNEQF
TRBV14,ASSQAYSGAYNEQF
TRBV12-5,ASGPFLNRVEGYT
TRBV5-1,ASSEGPRQGEMQF
TRBV6-6,ASSYDRAISDTQY
TRBV7-9,ASSAGPLQNYGYT
TRBV27,ASMQLATYEQY
TRBV2,ASSSDLARSDTQY
TRBV11-3,ASRAGGNTGELF
TRBV4-1,ASSHPGTSAYNEQL
TRBV30,AWTAGRSTQY
TRBV19,ASSPQGFGSNQPQH
TRBV27,ASSLNPSGSTDTQY
TRBV7-9,ASSLGGRIKDTQY